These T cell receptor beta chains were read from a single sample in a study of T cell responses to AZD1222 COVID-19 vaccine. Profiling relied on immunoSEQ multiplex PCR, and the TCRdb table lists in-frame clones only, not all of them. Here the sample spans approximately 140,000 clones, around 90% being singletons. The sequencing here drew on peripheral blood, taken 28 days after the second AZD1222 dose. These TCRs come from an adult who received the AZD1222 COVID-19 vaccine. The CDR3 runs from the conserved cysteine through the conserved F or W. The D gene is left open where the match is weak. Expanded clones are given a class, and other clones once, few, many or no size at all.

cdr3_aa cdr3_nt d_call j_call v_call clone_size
CSSWTSGSNTGELFF TGCAGCTCCTGGACTAGCGGGAGCAACACCGGGGAGCTGTTTTTT TRBD2 TRBJ2-2 TRBV29-1 NA
CASSVRDNANTGELFF TGTGCCAGCTCAGTTCGGGACAACGCGAACACCGGGGAGCTGTTTTTT NA TRBJ2-2 TRBV18 once
CASRDRAETQYF TGTGCCAGCCGGGACAGGGCAGAGACCCAGTACTTC TRBD1 TRBJ2-5 TRBV2 NA
CASSLNPHREIASYEQYF TGTGCCAGCAGCCTTAACCCCCACAGGGAAATAGCTTCCTACGAGCAGTACTTC NA TRBJ2-7 TRBV7-8 NA
CASSHPGGMNTEAFF TGTGCCAGCAGCCACCCGGGAGGAATGAACACTGAAGCTTTCTTT NA TRBJ1-1 TRBV28 NA
CASKEGVQTDTQYF TGTGCCAGCAAAGAGGGGGTACAGACAGATACGCAGTATTTT NA TRBJ2-3 TRBV6-5 NA
CASRDYSGSYEQYF TGTGCCAGTAGGGACTATAGCGGATCCTACGAGCAGTACTTC NA TRBJ2-7 TRBV19 NA
CASSVSSRDEQFF TGTGCCAGCAGCGTATCCTCCCGCGATGAGCAGTTCTTC NA TRBJ2-1 TRBV9 NA
CASSRGGQSHSNQPQHF TGTGCCAGCAGCCGTGGGGGGCAGAGCCATAGCAATCAGCCCCAGCATTTT NA TRBJ1-5 TRBV5-8 NA
CASRRIHLYEQYF TGTGCCAGCAGGAGGATCCACCTCTACGAGCAGTACTTC NA TRBJ2-7 TRBV27 NA
CASLSGLVNIQYF TGTGCCAGCCTATCGGGACTGGTAAACATTCAGTACTTC NA TRBJ2-4 TRBV6-4 NA
CASSRGDRVGDQPQHF TGCGCCAGCAGCCGAGGAGACAGGGTAGGAGATCAGCCCCAGCATTTT TRBD1 TRBJ1-5 TRBV5-1 NA
CASSYPGQGAYEQYF TGTGCCAGCAGTTATCCGGGACAGGGGGCCTACGAGCAGTACTTC TRBD1 TRBJ2-7 TRBV6-6 NA
CASSPNYNSNQPQHF TGTGCCAGCTCACCTAATTATAATAGCAATCAGCCCCAGCATTTT NA TRBJ1-5 TRBV18 NA
CASSLKLAGGLQEQFF TGTGCCAGCAGCTTAAAACTAGCGGGAGGGCTGCAGGAGCAGTTCTTC TRBD2 TRBJ2-1 TRBV11-3 NA
CASSHVPNSYGYTF TGTGCCAGCAGCCATGTACCGAACTCCTATGGCTACACCTTC NA TRBJ1-2 TRBV3-1/TRBV3-2 NA
CASSYAQGRYQPQHF TGTGCCAGCAGTTACGCCCAGGGCAGGTATCAGCCCCAGCATTTT NA TRBJ1-5 TRBV6-2/TRBV6-3 NA
CASSPTLGQGDAEAFF TGTGCCAGCAGCCCTACCCTAGGACAGGGGGACGCTGAAGCTTTCTTT TRBD1 TRBJ1-1 TRBV3-1/TRBV3-2 once
CASSASGQEAGGNTIYF TGTGCCAGCAGTGCGTCCGGACAGGAGGCAGGAGGAAACACCATATATTTT TRBD1 TRBJ1-3 TRBV6-1 NA
CASSKLPGQGSHEQYF TGTGCCAGTAGTAAGCTGCCGGGACAGGGGTCTCACGAGCAGTACTTC TRBD1 TRBJ2-7 TRBV19 NA
CASSAGGSGNEQFF TGTGCCAGCAGCGCTGGAGGGTCTGGGAATGAGCAGTTCTTC NA TRBJ2-1 TRBV9 NA
CASNGRVGTEAFF TGTGCCAGCAACGGGAGGGTTGGCACTGAAGCTTTCTTT NA TRBJ1-1 TRBV6-5 NA
CASSLEGQGRNTEAFF TGCGCCAGCAGCTTAGAGGGCCAGGGTCGAAACACTGAAGCTTTCTTT NA TRBJ1-1 TRBV5-1 NA
CASSLRDLANQPQHF TGTGCCAGCAGCCTCCGGGACTTGGCCAATCAGCCCCAGCATTTT NA TRBJ1-5 TRBV7-8 NA
CSPAGYNEQFF TGCAGCCCTGCTGGGTACAATGAGCAGTTCTTC NA TRBJ2-1 TRBV20-1 NA
CAWSFQQNFNEKLFF TGTGCCTGGAGTTTCCAACAGAACTTTAATGAAAAACTGTTTTTT NA TRBJ1-4 TRBV30 NA
CASSPSGRAYNEQFF TGCGCCAGCAGTCCCAGCGGGAGGGCCTACAATGAGCAGTTCTTC TRBD2 TRBJ2-1 TRBV10-2 NA
CASSLAGRTVQGNTEAFF TGTGCCAGCAGCTTAGCGGGAAGGACGGTACAGGGGAACACTGAAGCTTTCTTT NA TRBJ1-1 TRBV7-9 NA
CASSPQGVPSYEQYF TGTGCCAGCTCACCACAGGGGGTACCCTCCTACGAGCAGTACTTC NA TRBJ2-7 TRBV18 NA
CASSPSSGRVAGNTIYF TGTGCCAGCAGTCCCTCTTCGGGCAGGGTCGCCGGAAACACCATATATTTT NA TRBJ1-3 TRBV6-6 NA
CASSPRDGWGSPLHF TGTGCCAGCAGTCCCCGGGACGGGTGGGGTTCACCCCTCCACTTT NA TRBJ1-6 TRBV28 few
CASSPTGTITTGELFF TGCGCCAGCAGCCCGACCGGGACCATCACTACCGGGGAGCTGTTTTTT NA TRBJ2-2 TRBV5-1 NA
CASSSLDRAYYGYTF TGTGCCAGCAGTTCACTAGACAGAGCTTACTATGGCTACACCTTC NA TRBJ1-2 TRBV28 NA
CASSSRGSRETQYF TGTGCCAGCAGCTCTAGGGGTAGCCGGGAGACCCAGTACTTC NA TRBJ2-5 TRBV7-2 NA
CASSKSTGGYNEQFF TGTGCCAGCAGTAAATCCACAGGGGGCTACAATGAGCAGTTCTTC TRBD1 TRBJ2-1 TRBV6-4 NA
CATSREAGLKGEKLFF TGTGCCACCAGCCGTGAAGCGGGTTTGAAAGGTGAAAAACTGTTTTTT NA TRBJ1-4 TRBV15 NA
CASSLAGLTSGSGLLYEQYF TGTGCCAGCAGCTTAGCGGGGCTGACTAGCGGGAGCGGTTTGTTATACGAGCAGTACTTC TRBD2 TRBJ2-7 TRBV7-6 NA
CASSLATGSGGNTIYF TGTGCCAGCAGCTTAGCGACAGGGTCCGGTGGAAACACCATATATTTT TRBD1 TRBJ1-3 TRBV7-2 NA
CASRKGGRRNEQFF TGTGCCAGCAGAAAGGGGGGGCGAAGGAATGAGCAGTTCTTC NA TRBJ2-1 TRBV6-5 once
CASSLAPRGNSYNEQFF TGTGCCAGCAGCTTAGCTCCTCGGGGGAACTCCTACAATGAGCAGTTCTTC NA TRBJ2-1 TRBV11-2 once